This note documents a single TCR beta chain sequence. The data were obtained in a study of T cell changes during pregnancy in multiple sclerosis. This CDR3 contains 16 residues. With V trimmed by 3 bases and J by 1 base, 8 bases remained unmatched. Germline CDR1 is KGHSH and CDR2 is LQKENI. The table came from immunoSEQ multiplex PCR; TCRdb's copy has only in-frame clones and leaves some out. The sample has roughly 52,000 clones; 94% are singletons. Sequencing was performed on CD8+ T cells from peripheral blood mononuclear cells, taken before pregnancy. This receptor was taken from a female donor with multiple sclerosis, enrolled in a pregnancy study. This chain connects TRBV18 to TRBJ1-1, with 7 nucleotides matching TRBD1. CDR3 sequence: CASSPRRQGSNTEAFF. CDR3 sequence (DNA): TGTGCCAGCTCACCCAGAAGACAGGGTTCGAACACTGAAGCTTTCTTT.